These 6 T cell receptor beta chains were all obtained from the same sample, sequenced in a study of CD8+ T cells in alopecia areata (dated by TCRdb to the late 2010s). The meaning of the sample's treatment or condition label: oral pan-JAK inhibitor, 5-10 mg twice daily. The receptor library was made with the immunoSEQ multiplex PCR assay. RNA was extracted from all samples and reverse transcribed into cDNA, which served as template for TCR sequencing. TCRdb retrieved this table from immuneACCESS and kept in-frame rearrangements only. Not all clones are present; in checked studies, unresolved V genes account for under half, and no reason is known for the remainder. The sample yields 250,000 to 350,000 clones; roughly 60% were counted once. About 0.9% of the sample is held by the ten biggest clonotypes. The sequences come from CD4+ T cells sorted from blood, collected around week 53, from a patient treated with tofacitinib. The receptors shown here come from a human donor with alopecia areata.

This clone was recorded a few times. The rearrangement uses TRBV21-1 and TRBJ2-7. TRBV21-1 is a known pseudogene. The CDR3 is made up of 11 amino acids. CDR3 residues: CASSKDYEQYF. For the CDR3, the DNA is TGTGCCAGCAGCAAAGACTACGAGCAGTACTTC.

The gene calls are TRBV13 and TRBJ2-7, with D tentatively TRBD1 (6 bases). The CDR3 consists of 13 residues. From germline, CDR1 is PRHDT and CDR2 FYEKMQ (reference sequence). V was shortened by 5 bases and J by 11 bases, with 19 bases between the two germline ends. The CDR3 DNA reads as TGTGCCAGCAGCCCTAAGGACAGAGGGTATGAGTACTTC. Translation: CASSPKDRGYEYF. The full variable domain, rest sourced from reference TRBV13 and TRBJ2-7, is AAGVIQSPRHLIKEKRETATLKCYPIPRHDTVYWYQQGPGQDPQFLISFYEKMQSDKGSIPDRFSAQQFSDYHSELNMSSLELGDSALYFCASSPKDRGYEYFGPGTRLTVT.

The chain couples TRBV2 to TRBJ2-5, with 9 nucleotides matching TRBD2. J was trimmed by 5 bases and V by 6 bases; bases with no gene match: 7. Germline CDR1 reads SNHLY; CDR2 reads FYNNEI. CDR3 length equals 14 residues. The CDR3 sequence is CASRGTSSVETQYF. CDR3 coding DNA: TGTGCCAGCAGGGGGACTAGCTCGGTGGAGACCCAGTACTTC.

The chain combines TRBV5-5 with TRBJ2-3, with 7 bases identical to TRBD2. In germline, CDR1 is SGHKS, CDR2 YYEKEE (reference sequence). J lost 0 bases, V lost 2 bases, and 3 bases had no gene match. The CDR3 consists of 15 residues. The CDR3 sequence: CASSFRDYSTDTQYF. In DNA, the CDR3 is TGTGCCAGCAGCTTTCGGGACTACAGCACAGATACGCAGTATTTT.

This clone has more than one count but fewer than ten. The gene calls are TRBV29-1 and TRBJ2-3; a possible D gene is TRBD1 (6 bases). The CDR3 covers 13 residues. Looked up from germline, CDR1 is SQVTM and CDR2 is ANQGSEA. Trimming shortened V by 0 bases and J by 7 bases, and 11 bases separated the two germline ends. CDR3 coding DNA: TGCAGCGTTGAAGATCACAGGGCTTATACGCAGTATTTT. Translation gives CSVEDHRAYTQYF.

This rearrangement joins TRBV5-1 to TRBJ2-1; TRBD1 agrees at 8 bases. The V segment lost 3 bases and the J segment 4 bases; nucleotides outside the gene matches: 3. Germline V gives CDR1 SGHRS, CDR2 YFSETQ. CDR3 length equals 14 residues. For the CDR3, the DNA is TGCGCCAGCAGCTCCCGGGACAGGTACAATGAGCAGTTCTTC. Translating gives CASSSRDRYNEQFF.